This is a list of T cell receptor beta chains from one sample in a study of blood T cell repertoires in COVID-19. Only in-frame clones appear in the TCRdb table, and some are missing; sequencing was by immunoSEQ multiplex PCR. The table has hundreds of thousands of clones, 75% to 90% seen once. The source material was peripheral blood. All receptors come from a woman in her 30s with active or convalescent COVID-19. Both conserved end residues are part of each CDR3. Fields, in order: V gene, CDR3 protein.

>TRBV19
CASSTQTANTEAFF
>TRBV5-1
CASSDRGDTIYF
>TRBV19
CASRDRGLAGYGYTF
>TRBV7-8
CASSLFAGGGSYNEQFF
>TRBV2
CASSESPGSTDTQYF
>TRBV19
CATKSWDRGTDTQYF
>TRBV7-2
CASSLGLGQNQPQHF
>TRBV11-3
CASSNRAAGSPLHF
>TRBV5-4
CASSLTGWTGELFF
>TRBV20-1
CSASQEDRVYNEQFF
>TRBV4-2
CASSPLVGTGENMNTEAFF
>TRBV19
CASSIESRVGLAGGHEQFF
>TRBV18
CASSPPGQENTEAFF
>TRBV6-4
CASSREGSNTEAFF
>TRBV30
CAWSGGQGQFYDYTF
>TRBV5-6
CASSFSAVYTF
>TRBV19
CASSSGLSNQPQHF
>TRBV29-1
CSALQDYPYEQYF
>TRBV3-1/TRBV3-2
CATKGLHTGELFF
>TRBV29-1
CSVQGGNQPQHF
>TRBV29-1
CSVDRANTGELFF
>TRBV27
CASSSYPGGADTEAFF
>TRBV6-1
CASSEGAGVKAFF
>TRBV19
CASSLAASSYEQYF
>TRBV11-2
CASSFSYGTSGRTYEQYF
>TRBV6-5
CASSEGHGAIGELFF
>TRBV13
CASSLYRQGAGANVLTF
>TRBV5-6
CASSPRNLDYGYTF
>TRBV15
CATSRDTGKYANTEAFF
>TRBV24-1
CATSSGRVVGKLFF
>TRBV5-4
CASSPEAGGHGYTF
>TRBV18
CASSPLAYNEQFF
>TRBV5-1
CASSTQGGMVEKLFF
>TRBV18
CASSSPSGRASNEQFF
>TRBV28
CASNTLGTKDFEQYF
>TRBV27
CASSLRDRADSPLHF
>TRBV2
CASDRGGTGNTIYF
>TRBV7-8
CASSLVVAGGPFQETQYF
>TRBV24-1
CATNRAGTVAYEQYF
>TRBV7-9
CASSLGWTGSAKTAYGYTF
>TRBV19
CASSIAPTGNTEAFF
>TRBV7-9
CASSLVLAGGNEQFF
>TRBV19
CASSINWDRARSGELFF